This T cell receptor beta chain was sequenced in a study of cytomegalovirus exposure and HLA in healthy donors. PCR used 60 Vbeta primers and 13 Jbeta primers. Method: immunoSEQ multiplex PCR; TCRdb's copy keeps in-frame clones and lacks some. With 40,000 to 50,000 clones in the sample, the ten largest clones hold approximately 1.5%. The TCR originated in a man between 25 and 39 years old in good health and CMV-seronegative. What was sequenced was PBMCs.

The DNA of the CDR3 is TGTGCCTACAGGAGAACAGGGGACAACACCGGGGAGCTGTTTTTT. Protein: CAYRRTGDNTGELFF. The chain combines TRBV7-9 with TRBJ2-2; TRBD1 matches 7 bases. Per germline, CDR1 SEHNR and CDR2 FQNEAQ (reference sequence). The CDR3 has 15 residues. The junction had 11 bases not matched to a gene; V was cut back by 11 bases and J by 2 bases.